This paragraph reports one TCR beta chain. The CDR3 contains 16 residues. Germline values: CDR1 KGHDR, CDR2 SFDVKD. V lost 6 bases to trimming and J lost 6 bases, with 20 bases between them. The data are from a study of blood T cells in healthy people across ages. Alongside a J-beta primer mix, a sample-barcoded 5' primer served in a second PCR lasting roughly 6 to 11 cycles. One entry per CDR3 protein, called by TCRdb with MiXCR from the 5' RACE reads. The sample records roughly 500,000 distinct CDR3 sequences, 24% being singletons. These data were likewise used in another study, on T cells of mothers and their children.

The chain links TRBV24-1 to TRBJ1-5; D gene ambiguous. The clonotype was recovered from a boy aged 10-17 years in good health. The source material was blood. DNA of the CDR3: TGTGCCACCAGTTCCTCGTCCGGGTGGAGTACTCAGCCCCAGCATTTT. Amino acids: CATSSSSGWSTQPQHF.